Following are 22 T cell receptor beta chains from one sample sequenced in a study of OX40 agonist ivuxolimab in advanced cancers. Sequencing was performed with immunoSEQ multiplex PCR; in TCRdb, only in-frame clones are kept and a portion is missing. Seen here are about 30,000 clones, 70% to 85% observed once, and the top ten hold approximately 11%. The sequenced sample was CD4+ or CD8+ T cells sorted from blood, obtained in a trial of the OX40 agonist ivuxolimab. The receptor source for this set is an adult with an advanced solid tumor such as melanoma, head and neck, liver or kidney cancer.

CDR3 nucleotides: TGTGCCAGCAGCTCCGCCGGGACAGGGAGAGAGCAGTACTTC. Translated, it gives CASSSAGTGREQYF. The chain couples TRBV7-9 to TRBJ2-7; 9 nucleotides line up with TRBD1. Germline lookup yields CDR1 SEHNR and CDR2 FQNEAQ (reference sequence). V was clipped by 4 bases and J by 7 bases; unmatched bases: 8. This CDR3 spans 14 amino acids.

In this sample, this clone turned up once. The chain joins TRBV30 to TRBJ1-1; 7 bases align to TRBD1. Germline lookup yields CDR1 GTSNPN and CDR2 SVGIG (reference sequence). This CDR3 spans 13 amino acids. Unmatched junction bases numbered 7, after V lost 4 bases and J lost 5 bases. The CDR3 reads CAWTPGGGTEAFF. Here the CDR3 DNA reads TGTGCCTGGACCCCAGGGGGTGGAACTGAAGCTTTCTTT.

This clone is medium-sized. J is TRBJ2-2 and V is TRBV29-1; D is unclear. The CDR3 covers 16 residues. The germline CDR1 and CDR2 sequences are SQVTM and ANQGSEA. V was trimmed by 1 base and J by 1 base, leaving 13 bases between them. The CDR3: CSVEVVGWRNTGELFF. For the CDR3, the DNA is TGCAGCGTTGAAGTGGTGGGGTGGAGGAACACCGGGGAGCTGTTTTTT.

The chain is built from TRBV10-3 and TRBJ2-3, with 8 bases matching TRBD1. This CDR3 is built from 14 residues. Unmatched junction bases numbered 3, after V lost 6 bases and J lost 1 base. Germline values: CDR1 ENHRY, CDR2 SYGVKD. Written as DNA, the CDR3 is TGTGCCATCAGCTTGACAGGGGGCACAGATACGCAGTATTTT. Amino acid sequence: CAISLTGGTDTQYF.

The genes are TRBV5-1 and TRBJ2-1; D is unclear. Trimming removed 0 bases at V and 5 bases at J, with 12 bases between. CDR3 length: 15 residues. From germline, CDR1 is SGHRS and CDR2 YFSETQ. The CDR3 reads CASSLASSTHNEQFF. DNA of the CDR3: TGCGCCAGCAGCTTGGCCTCGTCTACACACAATGAGCAGTTCTTC.

The CDR3 spells CASSLFGTSGAKGADTQYF. CDR3 in DNA: TGCGCCAGCAGCTTGTTCGGGACTAGCGGGGCCAAGGGCGCAGATACGCAGTATTTT. V is TRBV5-1 and J is TRBJ2-3, with 13 bases identical to TRBD2. After removal of 1 base from V and 4 bases from J, the junction contained 12 bases not matched to a gene. Germline CDR1 and CDR2: SGHRS and YFSETQ. This CDR3 comprises 19 residues.

The chain recombines TRBV20-1 with TRBJ2-3; D is ambiguous. With 5 bases removed from V and 4 bases from J, the gap between germline ends came to 7 bases. This CDR3 comprises 11 residues. Germline loops: CDR1 DFQATT, CDR2 SNEGSKA (reference sequence). Here the CDR3 DNA reads TGCAGTGCTGAACGATCAGATACGCAGTATTTT. Translating gives CSAERSDTQYF.

Concerning this clone itself: Other DNA sequences of this sample code for an identical CDR3. CDR3 sequence: CASSYSLGTDTQYF. The CDR3 DNA is TGTGCCAGCAGTTACTCCCTCGGCACAGATACGCAGTATTTT. V is TRBV6-5 and J is TRBJ2-3; D not certain. The CDR3 sequence is 14 residues long. The V gene lost 0 bases and the J gene lost 1 base, with 5 bases spanning the gap. Looked up from germline, CDR1 is MNHEY and CDR2 is SVGAGI.

The CDR3 loop reads CASSLGDRDDQPQHF. The CDR3 DNA follows: TGTGCCAGCAGCTTGGGGGACAGGGATGATCAGCCCCAGCATTTT. The chain joins TRBV5-8 to TRBJ1-5; 9 positions match TRBD1. Germline CDR1 reads SGHTS; CDR2 reads YDEGEE. The CDR3 extends over 15 amino acids. V shed 0 bases and J 5 bases; nucleotides not matched to a gene: 3.

V usage is TRBV7-9 and J usage is TRBJ2-5, with 7 positions matching TRBD2. V lost 5 bases and J lost 7; bases outside the gene matches: 10. This CDR3 region has 14 residues. Germline V gene sequence: CDR1 SEHNR, CDR2 FQNEAQ (reference sequence). CDR3 sequence (DNA): TGTGCCAGCAGCCCACAAACTAGCGACGGGACCCAGTACTTC. This sequence encodes CASSPQTSDGTQYF. Using reference TRBV7-9 and TRBJ2-5 for the parts outside the CDR3, the full variable domain is DTGVSQNPRHKITKRGQNVTFRCDPISEHNRLYWYRQTLGQGPEFLTYFQNEAQLEKSRLLSDRFSAERPKGSFSTLEIQRTEQGDSAMYLCASSPQTSDGTQYFGPGTRLLVL.

The count of this clone is one. J is TRBJ1-1 and V is TRBV18; tentatively, D is TRBD1 (5 bases). The CDR3 has 13 residues. Per germline, CDR1 KGHSH and CDR2 LQKENI. V lost 6 bases and J lost 5, with 13 bases in between. CDR3 region: CASSRDPRTEAFF. CDR3 sequence (DNA): TGTGCCAGCTCCCGGGACCCGCGAACTGAAGCTTTCTTT. Together with reference TRBV18 and TRBJ1-1, the CDR3 gives the full variable domain: NAGVMQNPRHLVRRRGQEARLRCSPMKGHSHVYWYRQLPEEGLKFMVYLQKENIIDESGMPKERFSAEFPKEGPSILRIQQVVRGDSAAYFCASSRDPRTEAFFGQGTRLTVV.

The chain is built from TRBV7-9 and TRBJ2-7; D is tentatively TRBD1 or TRBD2 (5 bases each). Germline V gene lookup returns CDR1 SEHNR and CDR2 FQNEAQ (reference sequence). The CDR3 runs 11 residues. Deletions cut 5 bases from V and 6 bases from J, with 8 bases between. CDR3 protein: CASSPGAEQYF. The CDR3 DNA reads TGTGCCAGCAGCCCCGGGGCCGAGCAGTACTTC.

V is TRBV10-1 and J is TRBJ1-1; D call uncertain. The CDR3 is made up of 15 amino acids. The V gene lost 3 bases and the J gene lost 1 base, with 12 bases spanning the gap. Germline lookup yields CDR1 WNHNN and CDR2 SYGVQD (reference sequence). CDR3 DNA sequence: TGCGCCAGCAGTGACTACTCCTTTGGGAACACTGAAGCTTTCTTT. It specifies CASSDYSFGNTEAFF.

The rearrangement uses TRBV6-5 and TRBJ1-2; 7 bases are a match to TRBD1. Germline V gene sequence: CDR1 MNHEY, CDR2 SVGAGI. This CDR3 region has 15 residues. Germline trimming cut 5 bases from V and 8 bases from J; bases unmatched to any gene: 14. The CDR3 loop reads CASSPRQGPGGGYTF. CDR3 sequence (DNA): TGTGCCAGCAGTCCTCGACAGGGCCCTGGGGGGGGCTACACCTTC.

CDR3 sequence reads: CASSKAHLNTEAFF. DNA for the CDR3: TGTGCCAGCAGCAAAGCACATTTGAACACTGAAGCTTTCTTT. The chain uses TRBV21-1 and TRBJ1-1; TRBD1 is taken as the D call from the table, unchecked against the DNA. TRBV21-1 is tagged as a pseudogene. This CDR3 contains 14 residues.

The chain has TRBV29-1 and TRBJ1-1; perhaps TRBD1 as D (5 bases). Germline-derived CDR1 and CDR2 are SQVTM and ANQGSEA. Trimming pared 5 bases from V and 0 bases from J, leaving 13 bases between. This CDR3 has 14 residues. CDR3 residues: CSVLDTGLNTEAFF. Here the CDR3 DNA reads TGCAGCGTTCTGGACACCGGCTTGAACACTGAAGCTTTCTTT.

This chain uses TRBV2 with TRBJ1-5; 9 nucleotides align to TRBD1. This CDR3 has 16 residues. CDR1 and CDR2 (germline): SNHLY, FYNNEI. Trimming took 5 bases from V and 0 from J; bases not matched to a gene: 5. CDR3 sequence reads: CASSYGQGFSNQPQHF. The CDR3 bases are TGTGCCAGCAGTTATGGACAGGGGTTTAGCAATCAGCCCCAGCATTTT.

The chain recombines TRBV2 with TRBJ1-1; no clear D gene. Trimming removed 6 bases at V and 7 bases at J, with 12 bases between. The CDR3 is 12 residues long. Per germline, CDR1 SNHLY and CDR2 FYNNEI. This chain's CDR3 is CASRYSIHEAFF. The CDR3 DNA reads TGTGCCAGCAGATACAGCATCCATGAAGCTTTCTTT.

The chain couples TRBV7-8 to TRBJ2-7; tentatively, D is TRBD2 (7 bases). The V gene's germline CDR1 is SGHVS and CDR2 FQNEAQ. V shed 10 bases and J shed 4 bases, with 20 bases lying between them. CDR3 length equals 14 residues. The CDR3 bases are TGTGCCACCCTGAGGGAGGGGGGGGCTTACGAGCAGTACTTC. The encoded protein is CATLREGGAYEQYF.

The chain couples TRBV4-1 to TRBJ2-7; TRBD1 matches 7 bases. The CDR3 totals 12 residues. The V gene's germline CDR1 is MGHRA and CDR2 YSYEKL. Trimming removed 6 bases from V and 2 bases from J; junction bases left unmatched: 1. The CDR3 coding sequence is TGCGCCAGCAGAACAGGGGCCTACGAGCAGTACTTC. Protein product: CASRTGAYEQYF.

The V gene is TRBV7-6, the J gene TRBJ2-2; D is unresolved. Trimming stripped 5 bases from V and 3 bases from J, with 4 bases between. Per the germline V gene, CDR1 is SGHVS and CDR2 is FNYEAQ. The CDR3 length is 12 residues. The CDR3: CASSSDTGELFF. The CDR3 DNA is TGTGCCAGCAGCAGCGACACCGGGGAGCTGTTTTTT.

The chain has TRBV9 and TRBJ1-3; 7 nucleotides line up with TRBD1. CDR3 length: 17 amino acids. In germline, CDR1 is SGDLS, CDR2 YYNGEE. Germline trimming cut 4 bases from V and 0 bases from J; bases unmatched to any gene: 10. The chain's CDR3 is CASSYRDSQLSGNTIYF. The CDR3 DNA sequence: TGTGCCAGCAGCTACCGGGACAGTCAGCTCTCTGGAAACACCATATATTTT.